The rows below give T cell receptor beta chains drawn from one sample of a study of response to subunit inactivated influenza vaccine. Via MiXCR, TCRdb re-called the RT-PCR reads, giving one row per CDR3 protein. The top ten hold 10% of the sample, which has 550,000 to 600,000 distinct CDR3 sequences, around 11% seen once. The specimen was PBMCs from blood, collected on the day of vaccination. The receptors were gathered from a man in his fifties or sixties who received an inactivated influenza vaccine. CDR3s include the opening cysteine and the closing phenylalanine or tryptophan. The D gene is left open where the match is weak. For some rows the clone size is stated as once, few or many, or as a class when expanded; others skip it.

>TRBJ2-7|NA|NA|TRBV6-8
CASSTARDPFYEQYF
TGTGCCAGCAGTACTGCGCGGGACCCCTTCTACGAGCAGTACTTC
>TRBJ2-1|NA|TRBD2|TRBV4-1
CASSRLTAGAQNEQFF
TGCGCCAGCAGCCGGTTAACAGCGGGAGCCCAAAATGAGCAGTTCTTC
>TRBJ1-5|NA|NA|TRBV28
CASSRIPGHYSNQPQHF
TGTGCCAGCAGTCGGATACCGGGACACTATAGCAATCAGCCCCAGCATTTT
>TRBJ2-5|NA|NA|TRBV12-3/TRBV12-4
CASSPGLNQETQYF
TGTGCCAGCAGTCCAGGACTAAACCAAGAGACCCAGTACTTC
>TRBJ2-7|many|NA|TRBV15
CATSRAPGHYYEQYF
TGTGCCACCAGCAGGGCTCCGGGACACTACTACGAGCAGTACTTC
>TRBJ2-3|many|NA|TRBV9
CASSDGAGATDTQYF
TGTGCCAGCAGCGACGGGGCCGGGGCCACAGATACGCAGTATTTT
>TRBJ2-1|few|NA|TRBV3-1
CASSQERGLSYNEQFF
TGTGCCAGCAGCCAAGAGAGGGGCTTATCCTACAATGAGCAGTTCTTC
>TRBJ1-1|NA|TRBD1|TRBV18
CASSGGQGAAEAFF
TGTGCCAGCTCAGGAGGACAGGGGGCAGCTGAAGCTTTCTTT
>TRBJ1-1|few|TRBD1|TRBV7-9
CASSLAGGWNTEAFF
TGTGCCAGCAGCCTAGCAGGGGGCTGGAATACTGAAGCTTTCTTT
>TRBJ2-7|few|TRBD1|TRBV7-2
CASSHRPDRGYEQYF
TGTGCCAGCAGCCACCGGCCTGACAGGGGCTACGAGCAGTACTTC
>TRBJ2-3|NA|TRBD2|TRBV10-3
CAISASGSTQGTDTQYF
TGTGCCATCAGTGCTAGCGGGAGTACTCAAGGGACAGATACGCAGTATTTT
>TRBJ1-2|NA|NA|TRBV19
CASSMRDKSSLYGYTF
TGTGCCAGTAGTATGAGGGACAAAAGCTCTCTCTATGGCTACACCTTC
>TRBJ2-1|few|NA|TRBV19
CASSEDGYNEQFF
TGTGCCAGTAGCGAAGACGGGTACAATGAGCAGTTCTTC
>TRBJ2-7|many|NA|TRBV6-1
CASSIDGVGNEQYF
TGTGCCAGCAGCATTGACGGGGTTGGAAACGAGCAGTACTTC
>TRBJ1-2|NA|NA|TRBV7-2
CASSPQGSGYTF
TGTGCCAGCAGCCCACAGGGTAGCGGCTACACCTTC
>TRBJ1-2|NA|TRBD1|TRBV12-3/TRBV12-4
CASGRQGALPGYTF
TGTGCCAGCGGCAGACAGGGGGCGCTTCCTGGCTACACCTTC
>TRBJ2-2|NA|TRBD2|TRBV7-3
CASSLFAGVTGELFF
TGTGCCAGCAGCTTATTCGCGGGAGTTACCGGGGAGCTGTTTTTT
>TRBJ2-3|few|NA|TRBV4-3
CASSQDIGGGGLLDTQYF
TGCGCCAGCAGCCAAGATATCGGGGGCGGGGGCCTTTTGGATACGCAGTATTTT
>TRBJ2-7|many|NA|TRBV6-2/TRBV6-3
CASRTRVWMSEQYF
TGTGCCAGCAGAACAAGGGTCTGGATGTCTGAGCAGTACTTC
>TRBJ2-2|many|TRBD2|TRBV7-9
CASSLTGGPSGELFF
TGTGCCAGCAGCTTGACGGGGGGGCCCTCCGGGGAGCTGTTTTTT
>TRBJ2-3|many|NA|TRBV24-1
CATSDSAGPGTDTQYF
TGTGCCACCAGTGATTCCGCGGGCCCCGGCACAGATACGCAGTATTTT
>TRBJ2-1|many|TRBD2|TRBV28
CASSQTGLALYNEQFF
TGTGCCAGCAGCCAGACGGGACTAGCGCTTTACAATGAGCAGTTCTTC
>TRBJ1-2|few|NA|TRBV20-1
CSAVPRDGYYGYTF
TGCAGTGCTGTGCCCCGGGACGGATACTATGGCTACACCTTC
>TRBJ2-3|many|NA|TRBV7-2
CASSLTRGTDTQYF
TGTGCCAGCAGTTTAACCAGGGGCACAGATACGCAGTATTTT
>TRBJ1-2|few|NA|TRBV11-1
CASSSYDPPGPNLPNYGYTF
TGTGCCAGCAGCTCGTACGACCCCCCGGGACCGAACCTACCTAACTATGGCTACACCTTC
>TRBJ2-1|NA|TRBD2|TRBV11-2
CASSQYPSGASSYNEQFF
TGTGCCAGCAGCCAATACCCGAGCGGGGCCAGCTCCTACAATGAGCAGTTCTTC
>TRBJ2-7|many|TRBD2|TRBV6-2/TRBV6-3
CASSLAGGFYEQYF
TGTGCCAGCAGTCTGGCGGGAGGATTCTACGAGCAGTACTTC
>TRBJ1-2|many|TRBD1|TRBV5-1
CASSSTTGGAYGYTF
TGCGCCAGCAGCTCCACAACAGGGGGCGCCTATGGCTACACCTTC
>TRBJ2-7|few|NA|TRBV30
CAWRSPGGNEQYF
TGTGCCTGGAGAAGCCCAGGGGGGAACGAGCAGTACTTC
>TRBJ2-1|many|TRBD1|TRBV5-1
CASSLTGGLDEQFF
TGCGCCAGCAGCCTGACAGGGGGCCTCGATGAGCAGTTCTTC
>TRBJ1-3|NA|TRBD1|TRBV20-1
CSAEDRVERNTIYF
TGCAGTGCTGAGGACAGGGTTGAACGAAACACCATATATTTT
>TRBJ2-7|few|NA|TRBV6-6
CASSPVYYEQYF
TGTGCCAGCTCCCCAGTCTACTACGAGCAGTACTTC
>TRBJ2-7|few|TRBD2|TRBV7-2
CASSLFRGGASYEQYF
TGTGCCAGCAGCTTGTTCCGCGGGGGGGCCTCCTACGAGCAGTACTTC
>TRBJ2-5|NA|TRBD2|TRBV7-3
CASSLTSSGSETQYF
TGTGCCAGCAGCTTAACTTCTAGCGGATCGGAGACCCAGTACTTC
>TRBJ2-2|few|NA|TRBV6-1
CASTPVRGGNTGELFF
TGTGCCAGCACCCCCGTGCGAGGGGGGAACACCGGGGAGCTGTTTTTT
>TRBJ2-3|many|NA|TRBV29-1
CSVEKGTRGDTQYF
TGCAGCGTTGAAAAAGGGACCAGGGGAGATACGCAGTATTTT
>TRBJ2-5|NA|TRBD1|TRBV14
CASSRKQGALETQYF
TGTGCCAGCAGCCGCAAACAGGGGGCCTTAGAGACCCAGTACTTC
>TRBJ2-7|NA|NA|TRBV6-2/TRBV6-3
CASRPGLISYEQYF
TGTGCCAGCAGGCCGGGACTGATCTCCTACGAGCAGTACTTC
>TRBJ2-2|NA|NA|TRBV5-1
CASTKDGSNTGELFF
TGCGCCAGCACCAAGGACGGGTCGAACACCGGGGAGCTGTTTTTT
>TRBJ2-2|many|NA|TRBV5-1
CASSLALTNTGELFF
TGCGCCAGCAGCTTGGCACTGACAAACACCGGGGAGCTGTTTTTT
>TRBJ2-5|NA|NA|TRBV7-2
CASSRQWGRGQKETQYF
TGTGCCAGCAGCAGACAATGGGGGCGAGGGCAGAAAGAGACCCAGTACTTC
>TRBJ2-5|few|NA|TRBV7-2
CASSPSAEETQYF
TGTGCCAGCAGCCCGTCGGCGGAGGAGACCCAGTACTTC
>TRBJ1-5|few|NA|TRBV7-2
CASSSFRGSQPQHF
TGTGCCAGCAGCTCTTTCAGGGGCAGCCAGCCCCAGCATTTT
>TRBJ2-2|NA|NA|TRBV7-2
CASSFLGAAGELFF
TGTGCCAGCAGCTTTCTAGGGGCCGCCGGGGAGCTGTTTTTT
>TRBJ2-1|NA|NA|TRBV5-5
CASSLESSITYNEQFF
TGTGCCAGCAGCTTGGAGTCTAGCATAACCTACAATGAGCAGTTCTTC
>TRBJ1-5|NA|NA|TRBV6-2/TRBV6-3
CASSRPVNQPQHF
TGTGCCAGCAGTAGACCGGTCAATCAGCCCCAGCATTTT
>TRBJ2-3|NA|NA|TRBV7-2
CASSLALISRGTDTQYF
TGTGCCAGCAGCTTAGCCCTGATAAGCCGAGGCACAGATACGCAGTATTTT
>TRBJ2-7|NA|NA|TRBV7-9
CASSSQDPYEQYF
TGTGCCAGCAGTTCACAGGACCCCTACGAGCAGTACTTC
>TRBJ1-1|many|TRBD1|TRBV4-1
CASTYGGTANTEAFF
TGCGCCAGCACCTACGGAGGGACAGCAAACACTGAAGCTTTCTTT
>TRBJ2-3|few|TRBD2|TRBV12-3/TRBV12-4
CASRGGGTDTQYF
TGTGCCAGCCGGGGGGGAGGCACAGATACGCAGTATTTT
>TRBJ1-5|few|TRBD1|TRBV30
CAWGRQGLEPQHF
TGTGCCTGGGGCAGACAGGGGCTCGAGCCCCAGCATTTT
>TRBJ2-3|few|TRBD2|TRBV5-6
CASSRTSGRLSDTQYF
TGTGCCAGCAGCCGAACTAGCGGGAGGCTGTCAGATACGCAGTATTTT
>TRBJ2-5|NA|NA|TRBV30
CAWSYLRETQYF
TGTGCCTGGAGCTACCTTCGGGAGACCCAGTACTTC
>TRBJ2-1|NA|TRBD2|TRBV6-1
CASKKGLAGVEDEQFF
TGTGCCAGCAAAAAGGGCCTAGCGGGAGTCGAGGATGAGCAGTTCTTC
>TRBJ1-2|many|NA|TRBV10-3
CAISQANYGYTF
TGTGCCATCAGCCAGGCTAACTATGGCTACACCTTC
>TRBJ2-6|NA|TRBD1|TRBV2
CASGGQAFSGANVLTF
TGTGCCAGCGGGGGACAGGCTTTCTCTGGGGCCAACGTCCTGACTTTC
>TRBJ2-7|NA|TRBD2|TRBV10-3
CATEGLAGGPGEQYF
TGTGCCACCGAGGGACTAGCGGGAGGGCCAGGCGAGCAGTACTTC
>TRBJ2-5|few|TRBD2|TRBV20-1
CSAPGLAGDTYQETQYF
TGCAGTGCCCCCGGACTAGCGGGGGATACGTACCAAGAGACCCAGTACTTC
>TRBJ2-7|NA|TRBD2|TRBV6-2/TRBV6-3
CASSSRPAGTSGYYEQYF
TGTGCCAGCAGTTCACGTCCGGCCGGGACTAGCGGTTACTACGAGCAGTACTTC
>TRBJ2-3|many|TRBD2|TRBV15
CATSRGTSGGSTSTDTQYF
TGTGCCACCAGCAGAGGAACTAGCGGGGGATCGACTAGCACAGATACGCAGTATTTT